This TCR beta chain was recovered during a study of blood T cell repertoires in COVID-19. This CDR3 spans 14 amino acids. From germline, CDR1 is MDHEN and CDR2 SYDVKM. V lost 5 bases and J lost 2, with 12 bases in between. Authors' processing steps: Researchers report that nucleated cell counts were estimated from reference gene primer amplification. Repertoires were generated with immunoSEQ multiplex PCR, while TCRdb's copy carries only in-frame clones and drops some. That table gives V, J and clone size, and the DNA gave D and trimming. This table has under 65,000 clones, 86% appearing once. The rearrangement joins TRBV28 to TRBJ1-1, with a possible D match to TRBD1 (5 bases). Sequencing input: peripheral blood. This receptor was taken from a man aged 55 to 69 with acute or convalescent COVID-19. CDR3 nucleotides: TGTGCCAGCAGTAGCCCCGGGGGAAACACTGAAGCTTTCTTT. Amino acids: CASSSPGGNTEAFF.